This entry is about one TCR beta chain. The assay was immunoSEQ multiplex PCR, and TCRdb's table has in-frame clones only and misses some. The sample shows 300,000 to 350,000 clones, around 87% of them seen only once. This specimen comes from a study of blood T cell repertoires in COVID-19. The CDR3 covers 16 residues. Germline lookup yields CDR1 MGHRA and CDR2 YSYEKL. After removal of 4 bases from V and 3 bases from J, the junction contained 6 bases not matched to a gene. Sequencing was performed on peripheral blood. The chain combines TRBV4-1 with TRBJ2-2, with 9 bases lining up with TRBD2. The receptor's source is a woman between 50 and 59 years old with COVID-19, enrolled during active disease. As DNA, the CDR3 is TGCGCCAGCAGCCCTAGCGGGATTATGTACACCGGGGAGCTGTTTTTT. As protein: CASSPSGIMYTGELFF.